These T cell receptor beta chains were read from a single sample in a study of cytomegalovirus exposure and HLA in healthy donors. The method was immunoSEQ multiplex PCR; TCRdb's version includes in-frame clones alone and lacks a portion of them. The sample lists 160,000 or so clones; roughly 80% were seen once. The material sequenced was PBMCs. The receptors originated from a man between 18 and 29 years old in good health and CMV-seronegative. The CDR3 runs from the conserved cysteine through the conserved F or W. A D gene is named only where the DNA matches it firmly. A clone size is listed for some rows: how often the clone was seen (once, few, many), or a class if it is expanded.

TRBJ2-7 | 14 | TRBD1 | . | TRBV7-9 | TGTGCCAGCGCGTTCTCACAGGGGGCTCACGAGCAGTACTTC | CASAFSQGAHEQYF
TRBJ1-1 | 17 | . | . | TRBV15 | TGTGCCACCAGCAGAGAACGGGGGGGAGGGCGGACGACTGAAGCTTTCTTT | CATSRERGGGRTTEAFF
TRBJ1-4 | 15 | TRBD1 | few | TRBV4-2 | TGTGCCAGCAGCCCGGAGGACAGGGGTAATGAAAAACTGTTTTTT | CASSPEDRGNEKLFF
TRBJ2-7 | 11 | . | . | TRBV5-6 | TGTGCCAGCAGCTTGCAGGACGAGCAGTACTTC | CASSLQDEQYF
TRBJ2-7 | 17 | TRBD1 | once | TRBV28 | TGTGCCAGCAGTTTACCCGACAGGGGAACGAGGGACTACGAGCAGTACTTC | CASSLPDRGTRDYEQYF
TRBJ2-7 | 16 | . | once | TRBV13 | TGTGCCAGCAGCTTAAGACAGGGAGGCCCCCCCTACGAGCAGTACTTC | CASSLRQGGPPYEQYF
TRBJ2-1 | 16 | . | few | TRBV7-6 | TGTGCCAGCAGCTTAGGGAGACTACTGGCAGGCGATGAGCAGTTCTTC | CASSLGRLLAGDEQFF
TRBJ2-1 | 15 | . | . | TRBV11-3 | TGTGCCAGCAGCTTAGCGGGAGAAACCTACAATGAGCAGTTCTTC | CASSLAGETYNEQFF
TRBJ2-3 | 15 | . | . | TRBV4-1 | TGCGCCAGCAGCCAAGTGGGGAGCTTGGAAATAACGCAGTATTTT | CASSQVGSLEITQYF
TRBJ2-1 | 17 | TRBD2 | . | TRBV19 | TGTGCCAGTAGTCCCACCTCGGGAGGAAGCTCCTACAATGAGCAGTTCTTC | CASSPTSGGSSYNEQFF
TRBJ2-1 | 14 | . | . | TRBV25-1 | TGTGCCAGCAGTGATGCAGGGTTCTACAATGAGCAGTTCTTC | CASSDAGFYNEQFF
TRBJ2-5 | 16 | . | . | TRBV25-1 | TGTGCCAGCAGTAACACACAGGGCCTTGAGTCAGAGACCCAGTACTTC | CASSNTQGLESETQYF
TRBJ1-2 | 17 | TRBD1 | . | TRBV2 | TGTGCCAGCAGTGAGGTTGACAGGGGGCTCTTTAACTATGGCTACACCTTC | CASSEVDRGLFNYGYTF
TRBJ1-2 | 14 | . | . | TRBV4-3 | TGCGCCAGCAGCCAAGATACAGAAAACTATGGCTACACCTTC | CASSQDTENYGYTF
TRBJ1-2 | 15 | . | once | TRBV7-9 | TGTGCCAGCAGCTTAAGCACAGTTTTTAACTATGGCTACACCTTC | CASSLSTVFNYGYTF
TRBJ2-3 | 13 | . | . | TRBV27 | TGTGCCAGCAGTTCCCGAGGAGGGGATACGCAGTATTTT | CASSSRGGDTQYF
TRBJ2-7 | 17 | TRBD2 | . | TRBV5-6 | TGTGCCAGCAGCGTCGGACTAGCGGGAGGCGGATCCTACGAGCAGTACTTC | CASSVGLAGGGSYEQYF
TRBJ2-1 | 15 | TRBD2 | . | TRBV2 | TGTGCCAGCAGTGAAAGCGGGGGGCCCTACAATGAGCAGTTCTTC | CASSESGGPYNEQFF
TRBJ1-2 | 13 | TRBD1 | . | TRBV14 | TGTGCCAGCAGCCAGGGACAGTTCTATGGCTACACCTTC | CASSQGQFYGYTF
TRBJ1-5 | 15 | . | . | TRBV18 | TGTGCCAGCTCACCTCGACGGAGGGGTAATCAGCCCCAGCATTTT | CASSPRRRGNQPQHF
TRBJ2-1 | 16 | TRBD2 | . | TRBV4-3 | TGCGCCAGCAGCCGGCTAGCGGGTAACTCCTACAATGAGCAGTTCTTC | CASSRLAGNSYNEQFF
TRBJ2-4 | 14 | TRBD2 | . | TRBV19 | TGTGCCAGTAGTTGGACTAGCGGCCAAAACATTCAGTACTTC | CASSWTSGQNIQYF
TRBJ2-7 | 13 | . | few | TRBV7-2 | TGTGCCAGCAGCTTCGGGGGGCGAGGGGAGCAGTACTTC | CASSFGGRGEQYF
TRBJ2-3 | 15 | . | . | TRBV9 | TGTGCCAGCAGCACAAGCCAGGGAAGGGCAGATACGCAGTATTTT | CASSTSQGRADTQYF
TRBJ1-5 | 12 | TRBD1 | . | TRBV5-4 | TGTGCCAGCAGCTTCAACAGGGGTACCCAGCATTTT | CASSFNRGTQHF
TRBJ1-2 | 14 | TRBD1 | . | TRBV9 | TGTGCCAGCACTCCTGGAGGGGGCGACTATGGCTACACCTTC | CASTPGGGDYGYTF
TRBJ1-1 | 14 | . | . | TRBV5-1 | TGCGCCAGCAGGCCCGACACGTTTAACACTGAAGCTTTCTTT | CASRPDTFNTEAFF
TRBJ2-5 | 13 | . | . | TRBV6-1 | TGTGCCAGCAGTGATGGAGCCTTAGAGACCCAGTACTTC | CASSDGALETQYF
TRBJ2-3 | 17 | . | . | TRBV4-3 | TGCGCCAGCAGCCAAGTCCCTGGACTATCCCCCACGGATACGCAGTATTTT | CASSQVPGLSPTDTQYF
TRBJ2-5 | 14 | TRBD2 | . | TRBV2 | TGTGCCAGCAGTGAATCGGGGGGGCGAGAGACCCAGTACTTC | CASSESGGRETQYF
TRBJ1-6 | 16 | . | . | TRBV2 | TGTGCCAGCAGTGGGACAGCCAGCTCCTATAATTCACCCCTCCACTTT | CASSGTASSYNSPLHF
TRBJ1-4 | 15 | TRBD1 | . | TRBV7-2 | TGTGCCAGCAGCTTAGGGGTAGGGGGCCCCCGGGAACTGTTTTTT | CASSLGVGGPRELFF
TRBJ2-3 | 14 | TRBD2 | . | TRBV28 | TGTGCCAGCAGCTCGGGACTAGCCGCAGATACGCAGTATTTT | CASSSGLAADTQYF
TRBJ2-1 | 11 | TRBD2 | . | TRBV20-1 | TGCAGTGCTTTAGCGGGCTATGAGCAGTTCTTC | CSALAGYEQFF
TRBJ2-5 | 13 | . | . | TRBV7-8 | TGTGCCAGCAGCGGGGGCCGAGCGGAGACCCAGTACTTC | CASSGGRAETQYF
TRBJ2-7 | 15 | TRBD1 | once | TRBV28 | TGTGCCAGCAGTTCCCCCTGGACAGGGGCCTACGAGCAGTACTTC | CASSSPWTGAYEQYF
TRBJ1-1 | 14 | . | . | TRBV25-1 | TGTGCCAGCAGTCACCGGGGAATGAACACTGAAGCTTTCTTT | CASSHRGMNTEAFF
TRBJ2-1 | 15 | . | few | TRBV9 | TGTGCCAGCAGCGTCTCGGAGGGGACTCTGGATGAGCAGTTCTTC | CASSVSEGTLDEQFF
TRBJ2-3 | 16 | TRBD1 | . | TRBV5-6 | TGTGCCAGCAGCTTGCCGGGACAGGGGCAAGAAGATACGCAGTATTTT | CASSLPGQGQEDTQYF
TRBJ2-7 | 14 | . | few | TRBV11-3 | TGTGCCAGCAGCTTATTCCCCGGTACCTACGAGCAGTACTTC | CASSLFPGTYEQYF
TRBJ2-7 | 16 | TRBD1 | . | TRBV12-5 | TGTGCTAGTGGTTTGGACAGGACAGGGAGCTCCTACGAGCAGTACTTC | CASGLDRTGSSYEQYF
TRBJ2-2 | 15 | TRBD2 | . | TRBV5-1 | TGCGCCAGCAGCTTCCGACTAGCCCACACCGGGGAGCTGTTTTTT | CASSFRLAHTGELFF
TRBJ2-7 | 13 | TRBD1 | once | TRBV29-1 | TGCAGCGTCGCTGACAGGGTTGGATACGAGCAGTACTTC | CSVADRVGYEQYF
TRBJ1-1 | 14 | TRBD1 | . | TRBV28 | TGTGCCAGCAGTCTGACAGGGCCTTGGACTGAAGCTTTCTTT | CASSLTGPWTEAFF
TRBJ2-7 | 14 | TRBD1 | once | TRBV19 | TGTGCCAGGACGCGCACAGGGGGGTCCTACGAGCAGTACTTC | CARTRTGGSYEQYF
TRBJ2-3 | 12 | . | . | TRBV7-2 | TGTGCCAGCAGCTCCTACACAGATACGCAGTATTTT | CASSSYTDTQYF
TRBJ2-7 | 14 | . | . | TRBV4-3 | TGCGCCAGCAGCCTGCATACAGGCGCCTACGAGCAGTACTTC | CASSLHTGAYEQYF
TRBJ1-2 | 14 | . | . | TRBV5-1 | TGCGCCAGCAGCTTGGGTGGGGCCGAGGTTGGCTACACCTTC | CASSLGGAEVGYTF
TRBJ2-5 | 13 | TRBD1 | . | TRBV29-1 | TGCAGCGTCCGGGACAGCGCCCAAGAGACCCAGTACTTC | CSVRDSAQETQYF
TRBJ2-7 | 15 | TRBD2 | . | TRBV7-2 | TGTGCCAGCACCGAATTAGCGGGAGGGCTAGACGAGCAGTACTTC | CASTELAGGLDEQYF
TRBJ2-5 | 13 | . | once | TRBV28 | TGTGCCAGCAGTTCCCCCGTAGAAGAGACCCAGTACTTC | CASSSPVEETQYF
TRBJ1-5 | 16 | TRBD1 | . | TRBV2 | TGTGCCAGCAGATCCGGGACAGGGGGGAGCAATCAGCCCCAGCATTTT | CASRSGTGGSNQPQHF
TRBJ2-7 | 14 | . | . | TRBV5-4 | TGTGCCAGCAACCCTAGGAGCTCCCCCCACGAGCAGTACTTC | CASNPRSSPHEQYF
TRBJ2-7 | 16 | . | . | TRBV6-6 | TGTGCCAGCAGTTACCATGTCGGGGCGGGGATGGGGGAGCAGTACTTC | CASSYHVGAGMGEQYF
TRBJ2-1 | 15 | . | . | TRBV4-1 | TGCGCCAGCAGCCAAGCACAGACAGCATACAATGAGCAGTTCTTC | CASSQAQTAYNEQFF